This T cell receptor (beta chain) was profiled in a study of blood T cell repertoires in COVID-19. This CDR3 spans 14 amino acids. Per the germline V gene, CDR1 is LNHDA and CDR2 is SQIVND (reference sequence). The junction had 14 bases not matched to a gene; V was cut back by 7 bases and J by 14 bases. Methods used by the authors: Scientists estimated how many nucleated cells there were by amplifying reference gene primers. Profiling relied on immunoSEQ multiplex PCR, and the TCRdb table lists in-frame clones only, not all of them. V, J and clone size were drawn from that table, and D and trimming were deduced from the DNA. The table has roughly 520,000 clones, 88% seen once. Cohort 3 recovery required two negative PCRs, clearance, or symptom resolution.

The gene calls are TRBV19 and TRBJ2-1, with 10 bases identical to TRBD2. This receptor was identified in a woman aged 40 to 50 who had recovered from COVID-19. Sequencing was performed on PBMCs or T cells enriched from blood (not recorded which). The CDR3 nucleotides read TGTGCCAGTACCCAAACCGGGGAGCGGGAGGGAGAGTTCTTC. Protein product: CASTQTGEREGEFF.